The sequence of this TCR beta chain was determined in a study of blood T cells in healthy people across ages. Study as a whole: Template switching picked up about one barcoded beta molecule for each two T cells. Whole-study results and caveats: Changes seen in expanded clonotypes were possibly confounded by donor CMV status left unknown.

A second PCR, run for about 6 to 11 cycles, used a sample-barcoded 5' primer plus a J-beta primer mix. The template-switch adaptor was a 5' adaptor with 12 random nucleotides. It tagged each cDNA molecule. No fewer than 3 million CDR3-containing paired-end reads came from each sample. TCRdb re-derived calls from the 5' RACE reads in MiXCR, one entry per CDR3 protein. The repertoire has around 1,800,000 distinct CDR3 sequences, about 39% of them found once; the top ten carry roughly 24%. About this clonotype: Its target is unknown.

This CDR3 comprises 12 residues. The germline CDR1 and CDR2 sequences are SQVTM and ANQGSEA. Deletions cut 5 bases from V and 8 bases from J, with 15 bases between. The genes are TRBV29-1 and TRBJ1-2; D is possibly TRBD1 (6 bases). This sequence originates from a human donor in good health. The specimen was blood. DNA for the CDR3: TGCAGCGTTAAAGGGGGGGCGCAAGGCTACACCTTC. Amino acid sequence: CSVKGGAQGYTF.